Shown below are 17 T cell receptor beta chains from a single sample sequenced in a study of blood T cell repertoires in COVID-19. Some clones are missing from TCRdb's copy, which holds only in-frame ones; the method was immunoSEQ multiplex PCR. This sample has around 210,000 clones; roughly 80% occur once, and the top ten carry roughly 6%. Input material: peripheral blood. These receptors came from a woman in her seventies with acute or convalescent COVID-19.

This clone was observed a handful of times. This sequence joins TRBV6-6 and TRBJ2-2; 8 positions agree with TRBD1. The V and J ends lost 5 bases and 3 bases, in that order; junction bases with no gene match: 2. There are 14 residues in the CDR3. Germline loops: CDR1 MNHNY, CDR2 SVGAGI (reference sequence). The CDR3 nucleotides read TGTGCCAGCAGTCCACAGGGGGACACCGGGGAGCTGTTTTTT. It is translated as CASSPQGDTGELFF.

This CDR3 is CASSDRGYQPQHF. The CDR3 DNA reads as TGTGCCAGCAGTGACAGGGGGTATCAGCCCCAGCATTTT. The rearrangement links TRBV28 to TRBJ1-5, with 9 bases identical to TRBD1. Germline V gene sequence: CDR1 MDHEN, CDR2 SYDVKM. The CDR3 sequence is 13 residues long. V lost 5 bases to trimming and J lost 5 bases; unmatched junction nucleotides: 1. Variable domain in full (rest from reference TRBV28 and TRBJ1-5): DVKVTQSSRYLVKRTGEKVFLECVQDMDHENMFWYRQDPGLGLRLIYFSYDVKMKEKGDIPEGYSVSREKKERFSLILESASTNQTSMYLCASSDRGYQPQHFGDGTRLSIL.

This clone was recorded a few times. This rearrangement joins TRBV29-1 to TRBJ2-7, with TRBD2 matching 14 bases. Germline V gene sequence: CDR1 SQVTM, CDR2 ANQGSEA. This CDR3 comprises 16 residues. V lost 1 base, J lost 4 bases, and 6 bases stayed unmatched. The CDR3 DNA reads TGCAGCGTTGAAGGGGGGACTAGCGGGAGAGTATACGAGCAGTACTTC. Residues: CSVEGGTSGRVYEQYF.

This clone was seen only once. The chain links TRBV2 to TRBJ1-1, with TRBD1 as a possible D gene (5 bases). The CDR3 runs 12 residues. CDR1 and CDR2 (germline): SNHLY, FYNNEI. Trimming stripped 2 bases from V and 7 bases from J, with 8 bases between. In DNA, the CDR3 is TGTGCCAGCAGTGAATCCAGGGTTGAAGCTTTCTTT. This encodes CASSESRVEAFF.

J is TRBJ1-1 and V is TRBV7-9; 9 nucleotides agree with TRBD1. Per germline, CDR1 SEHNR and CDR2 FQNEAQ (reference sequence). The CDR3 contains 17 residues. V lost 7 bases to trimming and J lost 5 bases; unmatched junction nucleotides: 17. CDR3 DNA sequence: TGTGCCAGCACCCCTCTAGTGGGGGGACAGGGAGGGACTGAAGCTTTCTTT. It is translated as CASTPLVGGQGGTEAFF.

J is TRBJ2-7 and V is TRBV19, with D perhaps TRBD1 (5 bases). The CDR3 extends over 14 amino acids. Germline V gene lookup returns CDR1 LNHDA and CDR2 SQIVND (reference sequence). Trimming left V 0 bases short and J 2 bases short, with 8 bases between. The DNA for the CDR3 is TGTGCCAGTAGTATAGATGACAGAGCCTACGAGCAGTACTTC. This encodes CASSIDDRAYEQYF.

The CDR3 protein is CASSQEIQETQYF. CDR3 coding DNA: TGTGCCAGCAGCCAGGAGATTCAAGAGACCCAGTACTTC. This chain connects TRBV3-1 (or the pseudogene TRBV3-2) to TRBJ2-5; D unresolved. Trimming shortened V by 3 bases and J by 2 bases, and 7 bases separated the two germline ends. This CDR3 has 13 residues. In germline, CDR1 is LGHDT, CDR2 YNNKEL (reference sequence).

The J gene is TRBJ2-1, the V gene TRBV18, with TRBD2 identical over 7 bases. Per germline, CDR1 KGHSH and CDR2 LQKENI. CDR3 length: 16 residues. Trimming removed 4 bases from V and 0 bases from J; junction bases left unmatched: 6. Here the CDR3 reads CASSQTSPSSYNEQFF. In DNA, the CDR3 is TGTGCCAGCTCACAGACTAGCCCAAGCTCCTACAATGAGCAGTTCTTC.

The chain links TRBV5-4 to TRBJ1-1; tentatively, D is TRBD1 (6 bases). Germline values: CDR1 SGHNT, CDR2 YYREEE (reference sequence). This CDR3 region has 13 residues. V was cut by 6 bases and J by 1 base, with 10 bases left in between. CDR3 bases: TGTGCCAGCACAGGGGACACGAACACTGAAGCTTTCTTT. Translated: CASTGDTNTEAFF.

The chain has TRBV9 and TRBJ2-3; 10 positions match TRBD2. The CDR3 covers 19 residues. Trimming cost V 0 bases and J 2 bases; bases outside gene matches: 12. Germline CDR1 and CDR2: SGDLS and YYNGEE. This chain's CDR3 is CASSVGGSGRLRVTDTQYF. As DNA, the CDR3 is TGTGCCAGCAGCGTAGGGGGTAGCGGGAGGTTGCGGGTCACAGATACGCAGTATTTT.

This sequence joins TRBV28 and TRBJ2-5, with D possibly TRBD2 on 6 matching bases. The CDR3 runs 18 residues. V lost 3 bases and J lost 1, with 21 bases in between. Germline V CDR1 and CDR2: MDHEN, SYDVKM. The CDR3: CASSLGAAGGFPQETQYF. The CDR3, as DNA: TGTGCCAGCAGTTTGGGCGCCGCCGGAGGGTTCCCCCAAGAGACCCAGTACTTC.

The CDR3 sequence is CASSQLLETGRGYTF. CDR3 nucleotides: TGTGCCAGCAGCCAATTACTCGAGACAGGAAGAGGCTACACCTTC. This chain links TRBV7-2 with TRBJ1-2; TRBD1 is a possible D gene (6 bases). Trimming cost V 5 bases and J 8 bases, with 21 bases left between them. Germline assignment: CDR1 SGHTA and CDR2 FQGNSA. This CDR3 region has 15 residues.

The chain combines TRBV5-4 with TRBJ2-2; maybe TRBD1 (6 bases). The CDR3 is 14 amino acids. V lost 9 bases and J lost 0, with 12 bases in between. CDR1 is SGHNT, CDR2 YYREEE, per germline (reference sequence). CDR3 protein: CATQDRTNTGELFF. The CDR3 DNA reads TGTGCCACCCAAGACAGGACGAACACCGGGGAGCTGTTTTTT.

The CDR3 here is CASRGAGGNTEAFF. CDR3 coding DNA: TGTGCCAGCAGGGGAGCCGGGGGTAACACTGAAGCTTTCTTT. The chain employs TRBV6-4 and TRBJ1-1; the D gene is possibly TRBD1 (5 bases). Germline V gives CDR1 MRHNA, CDR2 SNTAGT. The CDR3 is made up of 14 amino acids. Trimming took 6 bases from V and 2 from J, leaving 13 bases between them.

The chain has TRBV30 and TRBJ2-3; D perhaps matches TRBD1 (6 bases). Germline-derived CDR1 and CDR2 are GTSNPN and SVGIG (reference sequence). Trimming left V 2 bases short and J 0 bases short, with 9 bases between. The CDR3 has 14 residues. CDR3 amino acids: CAWSWDTSTDTQYF. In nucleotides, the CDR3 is TGTGCCTGGAGTTGGGACACGAGCACAGATACGCAGTATTTT. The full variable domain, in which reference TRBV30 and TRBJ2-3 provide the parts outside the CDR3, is SQTIHQWPATLVQPVGSPLSLECTVEGTSNPNLYWYRQAAGRGLQLLFYSVGIGQISSEVPQNLSASRPQDRQFILSSKKLLLSDSGFYLCAWSWDTSTDTQYFGPGTRLTVL.

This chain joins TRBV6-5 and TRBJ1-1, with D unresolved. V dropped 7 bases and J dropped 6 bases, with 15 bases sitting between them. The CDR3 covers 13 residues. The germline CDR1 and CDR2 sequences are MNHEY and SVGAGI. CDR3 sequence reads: CASTIGEYAEAFF. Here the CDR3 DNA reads TGTGCCAGCACCATCGGGGAATACGCTGAAGCTTTCTTT.

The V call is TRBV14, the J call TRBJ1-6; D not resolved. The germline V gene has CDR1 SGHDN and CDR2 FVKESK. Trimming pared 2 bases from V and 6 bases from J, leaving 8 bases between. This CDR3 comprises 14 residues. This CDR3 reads CASSQKSPNSPLHF. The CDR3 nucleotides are TGTGCCAGCAGCCAAAAGAGTCCTAATTCACCCCTCCACTTT.